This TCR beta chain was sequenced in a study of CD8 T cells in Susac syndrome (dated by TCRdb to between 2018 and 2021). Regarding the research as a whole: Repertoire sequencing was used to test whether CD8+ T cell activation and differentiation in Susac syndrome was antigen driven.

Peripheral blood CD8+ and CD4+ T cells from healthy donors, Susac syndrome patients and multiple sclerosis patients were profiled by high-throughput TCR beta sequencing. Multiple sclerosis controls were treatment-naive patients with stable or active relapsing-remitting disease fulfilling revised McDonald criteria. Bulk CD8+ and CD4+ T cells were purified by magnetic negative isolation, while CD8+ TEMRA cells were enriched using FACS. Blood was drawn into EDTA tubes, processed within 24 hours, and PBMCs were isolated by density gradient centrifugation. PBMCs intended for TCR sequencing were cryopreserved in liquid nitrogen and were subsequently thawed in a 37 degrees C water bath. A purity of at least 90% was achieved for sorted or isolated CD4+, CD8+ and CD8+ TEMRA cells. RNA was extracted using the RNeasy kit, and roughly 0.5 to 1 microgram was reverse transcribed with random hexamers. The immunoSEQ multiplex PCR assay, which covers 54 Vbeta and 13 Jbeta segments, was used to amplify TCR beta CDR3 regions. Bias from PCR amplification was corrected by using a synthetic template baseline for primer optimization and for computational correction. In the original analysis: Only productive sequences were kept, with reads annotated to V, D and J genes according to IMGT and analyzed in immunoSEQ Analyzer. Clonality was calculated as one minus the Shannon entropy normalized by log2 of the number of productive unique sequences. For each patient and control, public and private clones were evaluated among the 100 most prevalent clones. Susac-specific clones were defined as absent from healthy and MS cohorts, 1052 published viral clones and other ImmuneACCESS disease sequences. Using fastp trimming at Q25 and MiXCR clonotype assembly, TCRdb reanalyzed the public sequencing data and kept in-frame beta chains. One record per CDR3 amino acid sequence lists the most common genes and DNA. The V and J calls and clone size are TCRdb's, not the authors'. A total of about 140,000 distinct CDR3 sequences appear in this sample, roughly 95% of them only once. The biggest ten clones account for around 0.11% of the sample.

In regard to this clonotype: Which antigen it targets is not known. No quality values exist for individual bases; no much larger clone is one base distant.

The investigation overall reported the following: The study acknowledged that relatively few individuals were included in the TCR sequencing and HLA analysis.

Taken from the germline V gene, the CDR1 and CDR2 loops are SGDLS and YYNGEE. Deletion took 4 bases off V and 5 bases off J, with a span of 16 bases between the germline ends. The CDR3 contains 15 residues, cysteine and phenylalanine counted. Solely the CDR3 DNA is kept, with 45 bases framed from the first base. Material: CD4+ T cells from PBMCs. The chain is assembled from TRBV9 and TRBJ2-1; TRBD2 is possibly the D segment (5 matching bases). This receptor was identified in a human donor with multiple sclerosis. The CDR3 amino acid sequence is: CASSPLARMDNEQFF. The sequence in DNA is TGTGCCAGCAGCCCCCTAGCCAGGATGGACAATGAGCAGTTCTTC.